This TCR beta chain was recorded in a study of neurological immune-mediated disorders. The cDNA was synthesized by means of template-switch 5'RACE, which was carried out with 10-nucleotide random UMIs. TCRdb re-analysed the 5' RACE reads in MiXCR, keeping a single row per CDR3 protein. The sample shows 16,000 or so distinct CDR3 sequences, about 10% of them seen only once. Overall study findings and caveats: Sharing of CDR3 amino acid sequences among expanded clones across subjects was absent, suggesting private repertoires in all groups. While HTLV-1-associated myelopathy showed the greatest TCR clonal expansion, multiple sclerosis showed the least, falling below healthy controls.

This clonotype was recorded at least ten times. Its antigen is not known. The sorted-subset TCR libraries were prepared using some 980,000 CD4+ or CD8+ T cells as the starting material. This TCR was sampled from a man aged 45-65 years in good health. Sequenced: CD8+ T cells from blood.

The CDR3 spells CASSYSTVGAPQETQYF. CDR3 in DNA: TGTGCCAGCAGTTACTCAACAGTCGGGGCCCCTCAAGAGACCCAGTACTTC. The chain carries TRBV6-5 and TRBJ2-5; D is possibly TRBD1 or TRBD2 (5 bases each). This CDR3 contains 17 residues. Germline CDR1 MNHEY, CDR2 SVGAGI. Trimming took off 0 bases at V and 2 bases at J, with 16 bases between the two ends.